This T cell receptor (beta chain) was sequenced in a study of T cell responses to AZD1222 COVID-19 vaccine. Study results and limitations: Baseline seropositivity characterized only six AZD1222 recipients. Compared with day 0, the breadth and depth of the Spike-specific TCR repertoire rose significantly after two doses of AZD1222. Only after the peak T cell response were repertoires sampled. The donors showed a predominance of white British ancestry and of females, with possible underestimation of clonal diversity.

Germline CDR1 is KGHSH and CDR2 is LQKENI. The CDR3 runs to 15 residues. After removal of 2 bases from V and 0 bases from J, the junction contained 4 bases not matched to a gene. The protocol was immunoSEQ multiplex PCR, while the TCRdb copy is restricted to in-frame clones and leaves out a portion. The data show about 150,000 clones, about 92% seen once. Concerning this clone: The antigen remains undetermined.

The input for sequencing was peripheral blood, taken 28 days after the second AZD1222 dose. J is TRBJ2-7 and V is TRBV18, with 7 nucleotides matching TRBD1. The clonotype originates from an adult who received the AZD1222 COVID-19 vaccine. CDR3 sequence reads: CASSPAQGSSYEQYF. DNA for the CDR3: TGTGCCAGCTCACCAGCACAGGGGAGCTCCTACGAGCAGTACTTC.